This T cell receptor beta chain was observed in a study of T cell changes during pregnancy in multiple sclerosis. Between the trimmed V and J ends, which lost 7 bases and 8 bases, there was a span of 19 bases. The CDR3 spans 14 residues. Germline assignment: CDR1 SGDLS and CDR2 YYNGEE. Using immunoSEQ multiplex PCR, the repertoire was profiled, and TCRdb retains in-frame clones only, with some absent. The data show about 60,000 clones, roughly 88% seen once. The sequence was collected from a female donor with multiple sclerosis, enrolled in a pregnancy study. The chain links TRBV9 to TRBJ2-1; tentatively, D is TRBD1 (5 bases). This specimen consisted of peripheral blood, obtained in the second trimester of pregnancy. Here the CDR3 reads CASGAFFRGHEQFF. The CDR3 region has the DNA TGTGCCAGCGGGGCCTTCTTTCGAGGCCATGAGCAGTTCTTC.